Described below is a single TCR beta chain sequence and its context. Profiled with immunoSEQ multiplex PCR; TCRdb holds only in-frame clones, not every one. The table has about 330,000 clones, around nine tenths seen once. Per germline, CDR1 MNHEY and CDR2 SVGAGI. CDR3 length equals 13 residues. Trimming stripped 0 bases from V and 5 bases from J, with 6 bases between. The data stem from a study of blood T cell repertoires in COVID-19. The wider study: The United States, Italy and Spain supplied acute and convalescent COVID-19 samples.

Participants, roughly 18 to 90 years old, spanned some 23 US areas. Two negative PCRs, clearance, or symptom resolution had been documented for recovered Cohort 3 donors. The chain recombines TRBV6-5 with TRBJ2-3; D is unclear. The sample was PBMCs or T cells enriched from blood (not recorded which). The clonotype comes from a man younger than 45 who had recovered from COVID-19. This chain's CDR3 is CASSYSAVDTQYF. In DNA form, the CDR3 reads TGTGCCAGCAGTTACTCGGCCGTAGATACGCAGTATTTT.